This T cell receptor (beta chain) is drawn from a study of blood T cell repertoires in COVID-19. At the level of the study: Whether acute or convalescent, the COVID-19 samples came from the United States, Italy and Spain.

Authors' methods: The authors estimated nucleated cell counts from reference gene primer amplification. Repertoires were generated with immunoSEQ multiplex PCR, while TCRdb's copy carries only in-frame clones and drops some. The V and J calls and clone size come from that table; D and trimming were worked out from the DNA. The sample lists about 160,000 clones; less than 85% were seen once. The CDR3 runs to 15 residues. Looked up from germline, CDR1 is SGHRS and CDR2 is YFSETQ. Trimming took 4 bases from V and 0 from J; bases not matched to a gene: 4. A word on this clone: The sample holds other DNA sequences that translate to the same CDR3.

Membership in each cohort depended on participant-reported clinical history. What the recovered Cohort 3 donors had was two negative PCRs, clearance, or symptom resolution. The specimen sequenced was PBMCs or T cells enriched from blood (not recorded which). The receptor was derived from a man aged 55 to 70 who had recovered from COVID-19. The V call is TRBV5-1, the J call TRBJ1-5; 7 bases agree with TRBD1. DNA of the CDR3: TGCGCCAGCAGCCGGACAGGCGATAGCAATCAGCCCCAGCATTTT. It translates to CASSRTGDSNQPQHF.